Following are 26 T cell receptor beta chains from one sample sequenced in a study of siplizumab effects on memory and regulatory T cells. This table comes from immunoSEQ multiplex PCR, and its TCRdb copy is limited to in-frame clones, with some not included. This table holds 70,000 to 95,000 clones, roughly 97% found once. Sequencing used naive CD4+ T cells sorted from blood. The receptors here all came from a human donor in good health.

This clone was observed a single time. The genes are TRBV12-5 and TRBJ1-3; D is possibly TRBD1 (5 bases). V lost 5 bases, J lost 2 bases, and 16 bases lay in between. The CDR3 is 16 residues long. CDR1 is LGHNT and CDR2 is FRNRAP in the germline V gene. DNA for the CDR3: TGTGCTAGTGGTGGGACCCTCGGGGGTACTGGAAACACCATATATTTT. Translated: CASGGTLGGTGNTIYF.

In its sample, this clone was seen once. V is TRBV27 and J is TRBJ1-4; perhaps TRBD1 as D (6 bases). With 2 bases removed from V and 5 bases from J, the gap between germline ends came to 6 bases. The CDR3 has 13 amino acids. CDR1 MNHEY and CDR2 SMNVEV come from the germline V gene (reference sequence). CDR3 region: CASSLGQNEKLFF. The CDR3 coding sequence is TGTGCCAGCAGTTTAGGACAGAATGAAAAACTGTTTTTT.

The V and J genes are TRBV27 and TRBJ1-1; D unclear. CDR1 and CDR2 from the germline V gene are MNHEY and SMNVEV (reference sequence). V was cut by 4 bases and J by 0 bases, with 6 bases left in between. The CDR3 length is 13 residues. CDR3 amino acids: CASSYSLNTEAFF. The CDR3 nucleotides read TGTGCCAGCAGTTACAGCTTGAACACTGAAGCTTTCTTT.

This clone was recorded once. The chain couples TRBV29-1 to TRBJ1-2; no firm D call. The V gene's germline CDR1 is SQVTM and CDR2 ANQGSEA. The V end was cut by 0 bases, the J end by 3 bases, with 14 bases between. The CDR3 spans 15 residues. DNA of the CDR3: TGCAGCGTTGAAGATCATAAGGCAGCCGACTATGGCTACACCTTC. Translating it yields CSVEDHKAADYGYTF.

The chain carries TRBV19 and TRBJ2-7; 8 bases are shared with TRBD1. The ends lost 3 bases at V and 3 bases at J; junction bases unmatched: 4. Germline V gives CDR1 LNHDA, CDR2 SQIVND (reference sequence). The CDR3 extends over 14 amino acids. For the CDR3, the DNA is TGTGCCAGTAGTATGGCAGGGGGCCTCTACGAGCAGTACTTC. This gives the protein CASSMAGGLYEQYF.

V usage is TRBV28 and J usage is TRBJ1-6, with D hard to call. The germline CDR1 and CDR2 sequences are MDHEN and SYDVKM. The CDR3 loop spans 13 amino acids. The ends were cut back, 2 bases at V and 7 bases at J, with 6 bases in the middle. The DNA of the CDR3 is TGTGCCAGCAGTTTAGAGATGAATTCACCCCTCCACTTT. This encodes CASSLEMNSPLHF. Drawing the rest from reference TRBV28 and TRBJ1-6, the complete variable domain is DVKVTQSSRYLVKRTGEKVFLECVQDMDHENMFWYRQDPGLGLRLIYFSYDVKMKEKGDIPEGYSVSREKKERFSLILESASTNQTSMYLCASSLEMNSPLHFGNGTRLTVT.

This chain uses TRBV27 with TRBJ2-3; 7 bases fit TRBD1. Germline assignment: CDR1 MNHEY and CDR2 SMNVEV (reference sequence). The CDR3 totals 14 residues. J lost 0 bases, V lost 6 bases, and 3 bases had no gene match. CDR3 loop: CASSDRVSTDTQYF. CDR3 sequence (DNA): TGTGCCAGCAGCGACAGGGTTAGCACAGATACGCAGTATTTT.

The rearrangement joins TRBV28 to TRBJ2-5; 9 nucleotides match TRBD2. V trimming: 8 bases; J trimming: 2 bases; junction bases outside the gene matches: 0. The CDR3 consists of 12 residues. CDR1 and CDR2 (germline): MDHEN, SYDVKM. For the CDR3, the DNA is TGTGCCAGCGCGGGGGGGCAAGAGACCCAGTACTTC. It codes for CASAGGQETQYF.

The genes are TRBV4-1 and TRBJ1-1; D call uncertain. The CDR3 sequence is 13 residues long. The V end lost 5 bases, the J end lost 0 bases, and 7 bases lay between the germline ends. Per the germline V gene, CDR1 is MGHRA and CDR2 is YSYEKL. This CDR3 reads CASSRVMNTEAFF. The CDR3 nucleotides read TGCGCCAGCAGCAGGGTTATGAACACTGAAGCTTTCTTT.

The CDR3 DNA sequence: TGTGCCACCTCCCGTAGCGGGGGGCCTAAGAAAGAGACCCAGTACTTC. It translates to CATSRSGGPKKETQYF. The genes are TRBV7-7 and TRBJ2-5, with 10 bases fitting TRBD2. The trim removed 10 bases at V and 3 bases at J, leaving 14 bases unmatched. Germline loops: CDR1 SSHAT, CDR2 FNYEAQ (reference sequence). This CDR3 region has 16 residues.

The chain employs TRBV19 and TRBJ1-1; the D is unclear. This CDR3 is built from 14 residues. Germline V gene sequence: CDR1 LNHDA, CDR2 SQIVND (reference sequence). With 3 bases removed from V and 3 bases from J, the gap between germline ends came to 11 bases. This chain's CDR3 is CASSIGGRDTEAFF. CDR3 nucleotide sequence: TGTGCCAGTAGTATTGGCGGACGGGACACTGAAGCTTTCTTT.

This clone has a single count. The chain is built from TRBV5-6 and TRBJ2-7; perhaps TRBD1 as D (6 bases). The germline V and J ends were trimmed by 4 bases and 0 bases, with 11 bases remaining between them. The germline V gene encodes CDR1 SGHDT and CDR2 YYEEEE. There are 14 residues in the CDR3. Here the CDR3 reads CASSPGQLSYEQYF. The CDR3, as DNA: TGTGCCAGCAGCCCTGGACAGCTCTCCTACGAGCAGTACTTC.

The V call is TRBV29-1, the J call TRBJ2-1; D is uncertain. This CDR3 spans 13 amino acids. Germline-derived CDR1 and CDR2 are SQVTM and ANQGSEA. Trimming shortened V by 0 bases and J by 4 bases, and 7 bases separated the two germline ends. DNA of the CDR3: TGCAGCGTTGAAGATCAGCGTTACAATGAGCAGTTCTTC. This gives the protein CSVEDQRYNEQFF.

The V call is TRBV5-4, the J call TRBJ1-2; D is unresolved. This CDR3 spans 14 amino acids. CDR1 SGHNT and CDR2 YYREEE come from the germline V gene (reference sequence). Trimming took off 1 base at V and 0 bases at J, with 7 bases between the two ends. CDR3 residues: CASSLQQTNYGYTF. The CDR3 nucleotides are TGTGCCAGCAGCTTGCAACAGACTAACTATGGCTACACCTTC. Full variable domain (outside the CDR3, taken from reference TRBV5-4 and TRBJ1-2): ETGVTQSPTHLIKTRGQQVTLRCSSQSGHNTVSWYQQALGQGPQFIFQYYREEENGRGNFPPRFSGLQFPNYSSELNVNALELDDSALYLCASSLQQTNYGYTFGSGTRLTVV.

This chain joins TRBV7-9 and TRBJ2-3; D is ambiguous. From germline, CDR1 is SEHNR and CDR2 FQNEAQ (reference sequence). The CDR3 has 12 residues. The V and J ends lost 5 bases and 3 bases respectively, with 6 bases between them. The CDR3: CASSPQTDTQYF. The CDR3 nucleotides are TGTGCCAGCAGCCCACAAACAGATACGCAGTATTTT.

This chain links TRBV20-1 with TRBJ2-7; D ambiguous. The CDR3 consists of 11 residues. V was cut by 5 bases and J by 7 bases, with 12 bases left in between. Germline V gives CDR1 DFQATT, CDR2 SNEGSKA (reference sequence). The CDR3 sequence: CSAEQGWEQYF. In DNA form, the CDR3 reads TGCAGTGCTGAACAAGGATGGGAGCAGTACTTC.

The V and J genes are TRBV6-5 and TRBJ2-1; perhaps D is TRBD1 or TRBD2 (5 bases each). Trimming removed 2 bases from V and 2 bases from J, with 7 bases in between. CDR1 and CDR2 (germline): MNHEY, SVGAGI. The CDR3 extends over 14 amino acids. CDR3 residues: CASSYRGAYNEQFF. CDR3 bases: TGTGCCAGCAGTTACCGAGGGGCCTACAATGAGCAGTTCTTC.

The rearrangement joins TRBV6-1 to TRBJ1-1; D not certain. From germline, CDR1 is MNHNS and CDR2 SASEGT. The V and J ends lost 11 bases and 4 bases respectively, with 17 bases between them. The CDR3 is 13 residues long. CDR3 in DNA: TGTGCCGGGCCCCCGGGCACCGGCACTGAAGCTTTCTTT. It yields the protein CAGPPGTGTEAFF.

This clone was seen a single time. The same CDR3 also results from other DNA sequences found in this sample. The chain employs TRBV18 and TRBJ1-1; D is unclear. Trimming cost V 3 bases and J 0 bases, with 5 bases left between them. The CDR3 sequence is 13 residues long. CDR1 KGHSH and CDR2 LQKENI come from the germline V gene. The CDR3: CASSPGMNTEAFF. Here the CDR3 DNA reads TGTGCCAGCTCACCTGGAATGAACACTGAAGCTTTCTTT.

The V call is TRBV19, the J call TRBJ1-1; D uncertain. V lost 4 bases, J lost 1 base, and 10 bases lay in between. The germline CDR1 and CDR2 sequences are LNHDA and SQIVND (reference sequence). CDR3 size: 14 residues. CDR3 region: CASSTTLGNTEAFF. The CDR3 DNA reads TGTGCCAGTAGTACGACCCTGGGGAACACTGAAGCTTTCTTT.

The gene calls are TRBV20-1 and TRBJ2-3; D gene unclear. Germline V gene lookup returns CDR1 DFQATT and CDR2 SNEGSKA (reference sequence). V was cut by 5 bases and J by 6 bases, with 9 bases left in between. The CDR3 loop spans 11 amino acids. CDR3 sequence (DNA): TGCAGTGCTCGTTGGGGTGATACGCAGTATTTT. Translated, it gives CSARWGDTQYF.

The chain combines TRBV4-3 with TRBJ2-1; 15 positions agree with TRBD2. This CDR3 has 18 residues. Trimming took 2 bases from V and 1 from J; bases not matched to a gene: 3. Germline CDR1 is LGHNA and CDR2 is YSLEER. The CDR3 region has the DNA TGCGCCAGCAGCCAACCGGGACTAGCGGGGGGATCCTACAATGAGCAGTTCTTC. It encodes CASSQPGLAGGSYNEQFF.

This clone was seen just once. Within the sample, other DNA sequences also encode this same CDR3. The CDR3 loop reads CASSLGGDTQYF. The CDR3 nucleotides read TGTGCCAGCAGCTTAGGTGGAGATACGCAGTATTTT. The rearrangement links TRBV11-2 to TRBJ2-3; D unresolved. V was cut by 1 base and J by 5 bases, with 4 bases left in between. This CDR3 has 12 amino acids. CDR1 and CDR2 from the germline V gene are SGHAT and FQNNGV.

The V call is TRBV6-5, the J call TRBJ1-2, with TRBD1 matching over 7 bases. The CDR3 has 15 residues. Germline assignment: CDR1 MNHEY and CDR2 SVGAGI. Unmatched junction bases numbered 12, after V lost 4 bases and J lost 7 bases. The CDR3 loop is CASSFSRQGYSGYTF. The CDR3 bases are TGTGCCAGCAGTTTCTCTAGACAGGGCTATTCTGGCTACACCTTC.

This chain joins TRBV28 and TRBJ2-7; 7 bases fit TRBD1. Germline CDR1 is MDHEN and CDR2 is SYDVKM. There are 13 residues in the CDR3. J gave up 6 bases and V 6 bases, and 8 bases lay outside the gene matches. CDR3 nucleotides: TGTGCCAGCAGGCCGACAGGGAGCCGCGAGCAGTACTTC. Translating gives CASRPTGSREQYF. Supplemented by reference TRBV28 and TRBJ2-7, the full variable domain reads DVKVTQSSRYLVKRTGEKVFLECVQDMDHENMFWYRQDPGLGLRLIYFSYDVKMKEKGDIPEGYSVSREKKERFSLILESASTNQTSMYLCASRPTGSREQYFGPGTRLTVT.

V is TRBV6-5 and J is TRBJ1-1; D uncertain. This CDR3 is 15 amino acids long. Germline CDR1 reads MNHEY; CDR2 reads SVGAGI. Trimming stripped 0 bases from V and 0 bases from J, with 8 bases between. In nucleotides, the CDR3 is TGTGCCAGCAGTTACTCGAACAGACTGAACACTGAAGCTTTCTTT. Protein product: CASSYSNRLNTEAFF.